The 18 T cell receptor beta chains listed next were all sequenced from one sample in a study of cytomegalovirus exposure and HLA in healthy donors. Both 60 Vbeta primers and 13 Jbeta primers went into the PCR. Method: immunoSEQ multiplex PCR; TCRdb's copy keeps in-frame clones and lacks some. The data hold about 120,000 clones, with 60% to 85% observed a single time. Material: PBMCs. The source is a woman aged 30 to 39 in good health and CMV-seropositive.

J is TRBJ1-5 and V is TRBV19; 10 bases map to TRBD1. V lost 6 bases, J lost 4 bases, and 6 bases stayed unmatched. The V gene's germline CDR1 is LNHDA and CDR2 SQIVND (reference sequence). The CDR3 sequence is 15 residues long. The CDR3 loop reads CASSAGTGENQPQHF. The CDR3 DNA reads TGTGCCAGTAGCGCCGGGACAGGGGAAAATCAGCCCCAGCATTTT.

The V and J genes are TRBV28 and TRBJ1-5; 7 bases map to TRBD1. CDR3 length: 14 amino acids. J gave up 2 bases and V 6 bases, and 4 bases lay outside the gene matches. Germline V gene sequence: CDR1 MDHEN, CDR2 SYDVKM. The CDR3 sequence: CASRFTGGNQPQHF. CDR3 nucleotides: TGTGCCAGCAGATTCACAGGGGGCAATCAGCCCCAGCATTTT.

The rearrangement links TRBV19 to TRBJ1-2; D might be TRBD1 (6 bases). The CDR3 contains 12 residues. Germline V CDR1 and CDR2: LNHDA, SQIVND (reference sequence). Trimming cost V 4 bases and J 6 bases, with 9 bases left between them. CDR3 residues: CASSTRGNGYTF. The CDR3 DNA sequence: TGTGCCAGTAGTACCAGGGGTAATGGCTACACCTTC.

CDR3 amino acids: CASSDPRGSSNQPQHF. The CDR3 coding sequence is TGTGCCAGCAGCGACCCCAGGGGCAGTAGCAATCAGCCCCAGCATTTT. V is TRBV28 and J is TRBJ1-5, with a weak D call TRBD1 (6 bases). The CDR3 contains 16 residues. Germline CDR1 MDHEN, CDR2 SYDVKM. V was cut by 6 bases and J by 0 bases, with 15 bases left in between.

This clone appeared many times. The same CDR3 also results from other DNA sequences found in this sample. The chain employs TRBV6-5 and TRBJ1-4; no clear D. This CDR3 region has 15 residues. V was shortened by 0 bases and J by 1 base, with 6 bases between the two germline ends. CDR1 and CDR2 from the germline V gene are MNHEY and SVGAGI. The CDR3 nucleotides are TGTGCCAGCAGTTACTCGGGCCAAACTAATGAAAAACTGTTTTTT. This codes for CASSYSGQTNEKLFF.

On this clone itself: Different DNA sequences within this sample yield the same CDR3. The genes are TRBV18 and TRBJ2-7; D is perhaps TRBD1 (5 bases). Germline CDR1 KGHSH, CDR2 LQKENI. V was trimmed by 4 bases and J by 4 bases, leaving 14 bases between them. This CDR3 region has 14 residues. The CDR3 reads CASSLGAATYEQYF. CDR3 nucleotide sequence: TGTGCCAGCTCACTTGGGGCAGCCACATACGAGCAGTACTTC. Complete variable domain (other parts from reference TRBV18 and TRBJ2-7): NAGVMQNPRHLVRRRGQEARLRCSPMKGHSHVYWYRQLPEEGLKFMVYLQKENIIDESGMPKERFSAEFPKEGPSILRIQQVVRGDSAAYFCASSLGAATYEQYFGPGTRLTVT.

This clone occurred a few times. The V and J genes are TRBV28 and TRBJ1-6; weak D call: TRBD1 (6 bases). Per germline, CDR1 MDHEN and CDR2 SYDVKM. The CDR3 extends over 15 amino acids. V gave up 6 bases and J gave up 4 bases, with 13 bases separating them. The CDR3 region is CASRGAGQYNSPLHF. The CDR3 DNA follows: TGTGCCAGCAGGGGGGCGGGCCAGTATAATTCACCCCTCCACTTT. The full variable domain, rest sourced from reference TRBV28 and TRBJ1-6, is DVKVTQSSRYLVKRTGEKVFLECVQDMDHENMFWYRQDPGLGLRLIYFSYDVKMKEKGDIPEGYSVSREKKERFSLILESASTNQTSMYLCASRGAGQYNSPLHFGNGTRLTVT.

This chain uses TRBV7-9 with TRBJ1-1; maybe TRBD1 (6 bases). The CDR3 runs 13 residues. Germline CDR1 is SEHNR and CDR2 is FQNEAQ (reference sequence). The V end was cut by 11 bases, the J end by 2 bases, with 15 bases between. The DNA of the CDR3 is TGTGCCGCAGAGGGGGTCCGAAACACTGAAGCTTTCTTT. Translated, it gives CAAEGVRNTEAFF.

The J gene is TRBJ2-1, the V gene TRBV5-6; a possible D gene is TRBD1 (6 bases). Trimming removed 3 bases at V and 3 bases at J, with 19 bases between. Germline-derived CDR1 and CDR2 are SGHDT and YYEEEE. The CDR3 loop spans 17 amino acids. In DNA, the CDR3 is TGTGCCAGCAGCTCGAATCCCCTGGGACACTACTACAATGAGCAGTTCTTC. Its translation: CASSSNPLGHYYNEQFF.

CDR3 sequence: CASRLACGVGASNQPQHF. CDR3 DNA sequence: TGTGCAAGTCGCTTAGCCTGTGGGGTTGGGGCTAGCAATCAGCCCCAGCATTTT. J is TRBJ1-5 and V is TRBV12-2; the D segment call TRBD1 is taken from the table without a DNA check. TRBV12-2 is a known pseudogene. This CDR3 has 18 residues.

The rearrangement joins TRBV4-2 to TRBJ2-5; TRBD1 might be the D (7 bases). This CDR3 comprises 17 residues. From germline, CDR1 is LGHNA and CDR2 YNFKEQ. V lost 0 bases and J lost 0, with 14 bases in between. The CDR3 loop is CASSQDPGGSNQETQYF. In DNA form, the CDR3 reads TGTGCCAGCAGCCAAGATCCAGGGGGGTCAAACCAAGAGACCCAGTACTTC.

The chain recombines TRBV9 with TRBJ2-1; D is possibly TRBD1 (7 bases). Germline V gives CDR1 SGDLS, CDR2 YYNGEE. The CDR3 totals 17 residues. Trimming removed 2 bases from V and 6 bases from J, with 21 bases in between. CDR3 DNA: TGTGCCAGCAGCGTCCGACACGGGGGCAGGGGGGCCAATGAGCAGTTCTTC. This codes for CASSVRHGGRGANEQFF. The full variable domain, with the rest looked up from reference TRBV9 and TRBJ2-1, is DSGVTQTPKHLITATGQRVTLRCSPRSGDLSVYWYQQSLDQGLQFLIQYYNGEERAKGNILERFSAQQFPDLHSELNLSSLELGDSALYFCASSVRHGGRGANEQFFGPGTRLTVL.

This clone was counted a few times. The chain couples TRBV7-6 to TRBJ1-5; weak D call: TRBD1 (6 bases). The germline gives CDR1 SGHVS, CDR2 FNYEAQ. The V end lost 5 bases, the J end lost 0 bases, and 11 bases lay between the germline ends. This CDR3 is 15 amino acids long. In DNA, the CDR3 is TGTGCCAGCAGCGCGGACAGTTATAGCAATCAGCCCCAGCATTTT. It yields the protein CASSADSYSNQPQHF.

The CDR3 is CASSFGLASDTQYF. CDR3 nucleotide sequence: TGTGCCAGCAGCTTCGGACTAGCGTCAGATACGCAGTATTTT. The chain employs TRBV7-3 and TRBJ2-3; 9 bases align to TRBD2. Losses at the gene ends were 3 bases for V and 4 bases for J; bases not matched to a gene: 2. There are 14 residues in the CDR3. Per the germline V gene, CDR1 is SGHTA and CDR2 is FQGTGA.

This clone was seen just once. The CDR3 is CASSEHSSTDTTSYEQYF. CDR3 in DNA: TGCGCCAGCAGTGAGCACTCATCCACGGACACGACCTCCTACGAGCAGTACTTC. The chain joins TRBV10-1 to TRBJ2-7, with a weak D call TRBD1 (5 bases). This CDR3 has 18 amino acids. The germline V gene has CDR1 WNHNN and CDR2 SYGVQD (reference sequence). Trimming shortened V by 2 bases and J by 0 bases, and 20 bases separated the two germline ends.

This CDR3 reads CASSTDSLTEAFF. The CDR3 coding sequence is TGTGCCAGCAGCACGGACAGTCTCACTGAAGCTTTCTTT. This chain uses TRBV7-9 with TRBJ1-1; a weak D match, TRBD1 (6 bases). Germline V gene lookup returns CDR1 SEHNR and CDR2 FQNEAQ (reference sequence). This CDR3 comprises 13 residues. Between the trimmed V and J ends, which lost 5 bases and 4 bases, there was a span of 11 bases.

This clone was counted a few times. The V gene is TRBV7-9, the J gene TRBJ2-5; 12 bases align to TRBD2. The ends lost 4 bases at V and 4 bases at J; junction bases unmatched: 7. This CDR3 is 16 amino acids long. Germline V CDR1 and CDR2: SEHNR, FQNEAQ (reference sequence). CDR3 in DNA: TGTGCCAGCAGCTCAGGACTAGCGGGGAAGGGAGAGACCCAGTACTTC. This encodes CASSSGLAGKGETQYF.

Comment on this clone: Other DNA sequences in this sample translate to the same CDR3. The rearrangement joins TRBV6-1 to TRBJ2-2, with TRBD1 matching 7 bases. V trimming: 6 bases; J trimming: 2 bases; junction bases outside the gene matches: 6. The germline V gene has CDR1 MNHNS and CDR2 SASEGT. This CDR3 spans 15 amino acids. CDR3 amino acids: CASRTGTVNTGELFF. In nucleotides, the CDR3 is TGTGCCAGCAGGACCGGGACAGTTAACACCGGGGAGCTGTTTTTT.